This TCR beta chain was documented in a study of shared clonotypes between healthy human individuals. With respect to this clone: Other DNA sequences within the sample encode an identical CDR3.

TCRdb's table, derived via immunoSEQ multiplex PCR, lists solely in-frame clones and lacks some. Of roughly 590,000 clones listed, 95% are singletons. Positively selected for CCR7, the CD45RO-negative cells used as naive CD8 cells excluded terminally differentiated effector memory CD45RA+ cells. The source of this sequence is a woman aged 25-40 years in good health. Material: naive CD8+ T cells sorted from blood.

The CDR3 DNA reads as TGTGCCAGCAGTCCAGGGGGCGCAGGAGGCTACACCTTC. This sequence encodes CASSPGGAGGYTF. The V and J genes are TRBV27 and TRBJ1-2; TRBD1 matches at 8 bases. The ends lost 5 bases at V and 8 bases at J; junction bases unmatched: 7. The CDR3 sequence is 13 residues long. Germline V gene sequence: CDR1 MNHEY, CDR2 SMNVEV (reference sequence).